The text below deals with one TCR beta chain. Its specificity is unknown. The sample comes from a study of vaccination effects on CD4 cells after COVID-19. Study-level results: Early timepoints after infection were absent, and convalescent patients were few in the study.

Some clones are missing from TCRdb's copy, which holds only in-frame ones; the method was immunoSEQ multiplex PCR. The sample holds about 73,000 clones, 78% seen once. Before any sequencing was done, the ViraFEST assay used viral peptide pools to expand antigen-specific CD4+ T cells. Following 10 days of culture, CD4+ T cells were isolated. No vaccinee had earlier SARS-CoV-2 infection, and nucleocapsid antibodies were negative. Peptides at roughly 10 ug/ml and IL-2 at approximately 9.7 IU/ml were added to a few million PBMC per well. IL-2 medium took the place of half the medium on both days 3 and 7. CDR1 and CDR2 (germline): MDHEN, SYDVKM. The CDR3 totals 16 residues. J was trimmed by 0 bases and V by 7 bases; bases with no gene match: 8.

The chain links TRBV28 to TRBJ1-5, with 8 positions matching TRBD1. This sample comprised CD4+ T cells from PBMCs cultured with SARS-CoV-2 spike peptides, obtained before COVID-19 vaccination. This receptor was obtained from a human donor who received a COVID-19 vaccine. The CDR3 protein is CASTDPTGVSNQPQHF. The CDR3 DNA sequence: TGTGCCAGCACCGACCCGACAGGGGTTAGCAATCAGCCCCAGCATTTT.